This note documents a single T cell receptor (beta chain) sequence. The sample is drawn from a study of blood T cell repertoires in COVID-19. Study as a whole: The cDNA or gDNA used as material had been derived from T cells, B-cell-depleted T cells, or PBMCs.

Patients of the Seattle cohort, enrolled during active infection, were followed longitudinally. Under the authors' procedure: Quantification of nucleated cells was approximated via reference gene primer amplification. TCRdb keeps only in-frame clones here, not all; method: immunoSEQ multiplex PCR. That table gives V, J and clone size, and the DNA gave D and trimming. The sample has about 82,000 clones; just under 80% are singletons. Germline V lookup: CDR1 KGHSH, CDR2 LQKENI. The CDR3 is made up of 15 amino acids. With 3 bases clipped from V and 5 bases from J, the junction kept 8 bases outside the gene matches.

The sequence was obtained from a man aged 55 to 69 with COVID-19, enrolled during active disease. The sequenced sample consisted of peripheral blood. The chain is built from TRBV18 and TRBJ2-5, with 8 bases identical to TRBD2. The DNA for the CDR3 is TGTGCCAGCTCACCGGGGACTAGAGGAGGCGAGACCCAGTACTTC. It encodes CASSPGTRGGETQYF.